The 16 T cell receptor beta chains reported below all come from one sample, sequenced in a study of blood T cell repertoires in COVID-19. Clones were read by immunoSEQ multiplex PCR, and TCRdb kept only the in-frame ones, dropping some. The sample consists of some 200,000 clones, 85% to 90% of them appearing once. Material: peripheral blood. These receptors were taken from a man aged 80 or over with acute or convalescent COVID-19.

In this sample, this clone turned up once. The chain combines TRBV27 with TRBJ2-7; the D gene is possibly TRBD2 (5 bases). The CDR3 has 15 residues. Germline V gene sequence: CDR1 MNHEY, CDR2 SMNVEV (reference sequence). Trimming removed 7 bases from V and 4 bases from J, with 20 bases in between. The CDR3 sequence: CASKTVSSGGYEQYF. The CDR3 coding sequence is TGTGCCAGCAAAACAGTGTCCAGCGGAGGATACGAGCAGTACTTC.

The V gene is TRBV29-1, the J gene TRBJ2-3, with 10 positions matching TRBD2. After removal of 4 bases from V and 0 bases from J, the junction contained 4 bases not matched to a gene. The V gene's germline CDR1 is SQVTM and CDR2 ANQGSEA. This CDR3 has 15 residues. In DNA form, the CDR3 reads TGCAGCGTTGGGACTAGCGGAACTAGCACAGATACGCAGTATTTT. This translates into CSVGTSGTSTDTQYF.

The chain combines TRBV7-8 with TRBJ2-1; 8 nucleotides agree with TRBD2. Germline V lookup: CDR1 SGHVS, CDR2 FQNEAQ. V dropped 1 base and J dropped 7; count of bases not matched to a gene: 9. The CDR3 runs 16 residues. The CDR3 loop reads CASSLDLSGGSNEQFF. CDR3 nucleotide sequence: TGTGCCAGCAGCTTAGATCTTTCGGGAGGGTCTAATGAGCAGTTCTTC.

This chain links TRBV25-1 with TRBJ2-5, with 8 bases fitting TRBD2. Germline lookup yields CDR1 MGHDK and CDR2 SYGVNS. The CDR3 totals 18 residues. The junction had 14 bases not matched to a gene; V was cut back by 0 bases and J by 5 bases. DNA for the CDR3: TGTGCCAGCAGTGAATATGTCAGCGGGAGAGTGGGGAGGGAGACCCAGTACTTC. As protein: CASSEYVSGRVGRETQYF.

The V and J genes are TRBV10-3 and TRBJ2-3, with TRBD1 identical over 8 bases. Germline-derived CDR1 and CDR2 are ENHRY and SYGVKD. With V trimmed by 4 bases and J by 5 bases, 2 bases remained unmatched. This CDR3 spans 13 amino acids. CDR3 sequence: CAISGTGGDTQYF. CDR3 in DNA: TGTGCCATCAGTGGAACAGGGGGAGATACGCAGTATTTT.

The rearrangement uses TRBV6-1 and TRBJ2-3; TRBD1 matches at 11 bases. V dropped 3 bases and J dropped 4; count of bases not matched to a gene: 15. Germline V gene data show CDR1 as MNHNS and CDR2 as SASEGT. This CDR3 comprises 19 residues. CDR3 region: CASSDYQGQGGHNADTQYF. The CDR3 DNA reads TGTGCCAGCAGTGATTACCAGGGACAGGGGGGGCATAACGCAGATACGCAGTATTTT.

Note on this clone: This sample includes further DNA sequences coding for the same CDR3. The chain employs TRBV5-1 and TRBJ2-1; 9 bases are shared with TRBD2. CDR1 and CDR2 (germline): SGHRS, YFSETQ. This CDR3 comprises 15 residues. V trimming: 4 bases; J trimming: 1 base; junction bases outside the gene matches: 3. In DNA form, the CDR3 reads TGCGCCAGCAGCAGAAGCGGGGGGTCCTACAATGAGCAGTTCTTC. Its translation is CASSRSGGSYNEQFF.

The rearrangement uses TRBV5-6 and TRBJ1-2; D gene ambiguous. Germline V gene sequence: CDR1 SGHDT, CDR2 YYEEEE. This CDR3 has 13 amino acids. Trimming pared 5 bases from V and 8 bases from J, leaving 16 bases between. The CDR3 loop reads CASSSTGSIGYTF. Here the CDR3 DNA reads TGTGCCAGCAGTTCAACGGGGAGTATAGGCTACACCTTC.

J is TRBJ1-1 and V is TRBV6-5; D is undetermined. The CDR3 has 13 amino acids. V was shortened by 8 bases and J by 0 bases, with 10 bases between the two germline ends. The germline CDR1 and CDR2 sequences are MNHEY and SVGAGI. CDR3 protein: CASSQLMNTEAFF. DNA for the CDR3: TGTGCCAGCTCTCAACTGATGAACACTGAAGCTTTCTTT.

The V gene is TRBV6-5, the J gene TRBJ2-2; D is uncertain. The CDR3 has 16 amino acids. The germline gives CDR1 MNHEY, CDR2 SVGAGI. The V and J ends lost 0 bases and 8 bases respectively, with 16 bases between them. The CDR3 DNA sequence: TGTGCCAGCAGTTACTCGGGCGTTACCTTCCTAGGGGAGCTGTTTTTT. It specifies CASSYSGVTFLGELFF.

This sequence joins TRBV2 and TRBJ1-5; D unclear. Trimming removed 0 bases at V and 0 bases at J, with 9 bases between. Germline CDR1 reads SNHLY; CDR2 reads FYNNEI. This CDR3 has 16 residues. The CDR3 DNA reads as TGTGCCAGCAGTGAAGCAAGGCAGGCTAGCAATCAGCCCCAGCATTTT. Residues: CASSEARQASNQPQHF.

The J gene is TRBJ2-2, the V gene TRBV27; D gene ambiguous. CDR3 length: 12 residues. The germline gives CDR1 MNHEY, CDR2 SMNVEV (reference sequence). Trimming took 5 bases from V and 2 from J, leaving 3 bases between them. CDR3 loop: CASSTNTGELFF. CDR3 in DNA: TGTGCCAGCAGTACAAACACCGGGGAGCTGTTTTTT.

This clone was found once. J is TRBJ2-1 and V is TRBV18, with 9 bases fitting TRBD2. The ends lost 6 bases at V and 7 bases at J; junction bases unmatched: 10. The CDR3 is 15 amino acids. Germline lookup yields CDR1 KGHSH and CDR2 LQKENI. CDR3 sequence (DNA): TGTGCCAGCTCCCCCTTTAGCGGGAGCTCGAATGAGCAGTTCTTC. It translates to CASSPFSGSSNEQFF.

V and J are TRBV19 and TRBJ2-1; TRBD2 agrees at 13 bases. J was trimmed by 5 bases and V by 5 bases; bases with no gene match: 12. This CDR3 has 18 residues. The germline CDR1 and CDR2 sequences are LNHDA and SQIVND (reference sequence). CDR3 bases: TGTGCCAGTAGTCCCTTCACTAGCGGGAGGGCCACTGACAATGAGCAGTTCTTC. It is translated as CASSPFTSGRATDNEQFF.

The chain combines TRBV27 with TRBJ2-3; D remains ambiguous. The CDR3 covers 14 residues. The germline V gene has CDR1 MNHEY and CDR2 SMNVEV (reference sequence). With 3 bases removed from V and 4 bases from J, the gap between germline ends came to 11 bases. DNA for the CDR3: TGTGCCAGCAGTTTGAGGCGCTCCCCAGATACGCAGTATTTT. Its protein product is CASSLRRSPDTQYF.

V is TRBV7-2 and J is TRBJ2-3; maybe TRBD2 (5 bases). The CDR3 consists of 13 residues. The germline CDR1 and CDR2 sequences are SGHTA and FQGNSA. Trimming took 5 bases from V and 3 from J, leaving 9 bases between them. The CDR3 loop is CASSLDSTDTQYF. Here the CDR3 DNA reads TGTGCCAGCAGCCTGGACTCTACAGATACGCAGTATTTT.